This TCR beta chain was captured in a study of blood T cell repertoires in COVID-19. Study in general: Samples representing acute and convalescent COVID-19 were sourced from the United States, Italy and Spain. T cells, B-cell-depleted T cells, or PBMCs provided the cDNA or gDNA that served as material.

As originally analysed: Amplification from reference gene primers served as the basis for estimated nucleated cell counts. Generated by immunoSEQ multiplex PCR, the TCRdb table keeps only in-frame clones and is missing some. The V and J calls and clone size come from that table; D and trimming were worked out from the DNA. The data hold tens of thousands of clones, with over 75% observed a single time. Germline V gene sequence: CDR1 LGHDT, CDR2 YNNKEL (reference sequence). The CDR3 loop spans 15 amino acids. V was trimmed by 2 bases and J by 1 base, leaving 11 bases between them. This TCR derives from a man aged 55-75 years with acute or convalescent COVID-19. V usage is TRBV3-1 (or the pseudogene TRBV3-2) and J usage is TRBJ1-1; the D gene is possibly TRBD1 (6 bases). Material for sequencing was peripheral blood. CDR3 sequence: CASSQPGHPNTEAFF. Here the CDR3 DNA reads TGTGCCAGCAGCCAACCGGGACACCCGAACACTGAAGCTTTCTTT.